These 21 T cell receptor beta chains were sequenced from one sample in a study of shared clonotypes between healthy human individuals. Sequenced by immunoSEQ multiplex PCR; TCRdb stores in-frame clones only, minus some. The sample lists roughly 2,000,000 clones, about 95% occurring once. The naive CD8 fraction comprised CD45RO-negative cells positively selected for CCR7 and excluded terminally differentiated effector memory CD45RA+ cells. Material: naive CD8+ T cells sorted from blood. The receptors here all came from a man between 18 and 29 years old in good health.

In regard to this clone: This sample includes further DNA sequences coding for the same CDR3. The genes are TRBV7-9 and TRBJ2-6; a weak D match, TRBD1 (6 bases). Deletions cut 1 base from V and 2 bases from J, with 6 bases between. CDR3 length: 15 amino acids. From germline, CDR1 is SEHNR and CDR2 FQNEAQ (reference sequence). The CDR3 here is CASSLGQAGANVLTF. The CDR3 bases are TGTGCCAGCAGCTTAGGACAGGCTGGGGCCAACGTCCTGACTTTC.

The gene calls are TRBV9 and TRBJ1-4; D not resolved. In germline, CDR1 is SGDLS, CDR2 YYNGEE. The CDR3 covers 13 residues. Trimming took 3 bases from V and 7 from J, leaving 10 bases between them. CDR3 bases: TGTGCCAGCAGCGCCGGGCCTAGTGAAAAACTGTTTTTT. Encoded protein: CASSAGPSEKLFF.

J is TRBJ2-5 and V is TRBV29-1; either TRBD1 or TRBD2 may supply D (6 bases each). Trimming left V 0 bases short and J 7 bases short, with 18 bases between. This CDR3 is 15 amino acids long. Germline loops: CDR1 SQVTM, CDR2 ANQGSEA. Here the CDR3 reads CSVEDGWGRGGTQYF. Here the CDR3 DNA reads TGCAGCGTTGAAGATGGTTGGGGGCGGGGCGGGACCCAGTACTTC.

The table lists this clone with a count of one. The CDR3 sequence: CASSLAPSGGLGETQYF. For the CDR3, the DNA is TGTGCCAGCAGCTTAGCTCCTAGCGGGGGGTTGGGAGAGACCCAGTACTTC. The chain links TRBV11-2 to TRBJ2-5; 11 bases are shared with TRBD2. The CDR3 totals 17 residues. The J segment lost 4 bases and the V segment lost 1 base, leaving 8 bases of the junction unmatched. Germline V gene lookup returns CDR1 SGHAT and CDR2 FQNNGV.

CDR3 residues: CASSVGAGLDGGETQYF. The CDR3 DNA is TGTGCCAGCAGCGTAGGGGCGGGACTAGATGGGGGAGAGACCCAGTACTTC. This chain joins TRBV9 and TRBJ2-5, with 8 bases identical to TRBD2. Trimming cost V 0 bases and J 4 bases; bases outside gene matches: 11. Germline lookup yields CDR1 SGDLS and CDR2 YYNGEE. The CDR3 covers 17 residues.

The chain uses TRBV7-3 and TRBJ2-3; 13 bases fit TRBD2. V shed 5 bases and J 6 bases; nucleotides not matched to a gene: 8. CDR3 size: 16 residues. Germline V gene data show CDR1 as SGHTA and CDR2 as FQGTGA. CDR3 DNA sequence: TGTGCCAGCAGCCCCTGGACTAGCGGGGGCTTTGATACGCAGTATTTT. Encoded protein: CASSPWTSGGFDTQYF. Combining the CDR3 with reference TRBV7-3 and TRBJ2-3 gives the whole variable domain GAGVSQTPSNKVTEKGKYVELRCDPISGHTALYWYRQSLGQGPEFLIYFQGTGAADDSGLPNDRFFAVRPEGSVSTLKIQRTERGDSAVYLCASSPWTSGGFDTQYFGPGTRLTVL.

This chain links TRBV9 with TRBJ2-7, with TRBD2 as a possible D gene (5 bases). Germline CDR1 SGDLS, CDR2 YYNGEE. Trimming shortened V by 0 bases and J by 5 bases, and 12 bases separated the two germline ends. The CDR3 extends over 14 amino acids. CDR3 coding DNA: TGTGCCAGCAGCGTAGACGGGGTAGTCGACGAGCAGTACTTC. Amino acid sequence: CASSVDGVVDEQYF. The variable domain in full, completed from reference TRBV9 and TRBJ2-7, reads DSGVTQTPKHLITATGQRVTLRCSPRSGDLSVYWYQQSLDQGLQFLIQYYNGEERAKGNILERFSAQQFPDLHSELNLSSLELGDSALYFCASSVDGVVDEQYFGPGTRLTVT.

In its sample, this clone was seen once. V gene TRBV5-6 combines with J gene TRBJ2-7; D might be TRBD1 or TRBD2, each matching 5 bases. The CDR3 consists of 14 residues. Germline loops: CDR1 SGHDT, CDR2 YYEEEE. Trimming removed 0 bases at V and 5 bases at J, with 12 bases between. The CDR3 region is CASSLGFGADEQYF. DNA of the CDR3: TGTGCCAGCAGCTTGGGATTCGGGGCCGACGAGCAGTACTTC.

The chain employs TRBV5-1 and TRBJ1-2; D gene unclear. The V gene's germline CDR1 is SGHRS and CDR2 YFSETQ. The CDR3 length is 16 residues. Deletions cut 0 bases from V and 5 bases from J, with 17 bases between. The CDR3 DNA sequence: TGCGCCAGCAGCTTGGAAGAGGCAGCTACATATTATGGCTACACCTTC. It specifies CASSLEEAATYYGYTF.

DNA for the CDR3: TGTGCCAGCAGTTACGACAGGGAAATCATGTCCGGGGAGCTGTTTTTT. It codes for CASSYDREIMSGELFF. The chain combines TRBV6-5 with TRBJ2-2, with 7 bases aligning to TRBD1. The length of the CDR3 is 16 residues. The V segment lost 2 bases and the J segment 6 bases; nucleotides outside the gene matches: 9. From germline, CDR1 is MNHEY and CDR2 SVGAGI.

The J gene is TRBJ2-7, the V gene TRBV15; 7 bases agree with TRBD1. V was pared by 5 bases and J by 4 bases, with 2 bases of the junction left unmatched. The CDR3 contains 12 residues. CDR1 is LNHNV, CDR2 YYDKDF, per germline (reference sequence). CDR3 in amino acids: CATSWGQYEQYF. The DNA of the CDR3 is TGTGCCACCAGCTGGGGACAGTACGAGCAGTACTTC.

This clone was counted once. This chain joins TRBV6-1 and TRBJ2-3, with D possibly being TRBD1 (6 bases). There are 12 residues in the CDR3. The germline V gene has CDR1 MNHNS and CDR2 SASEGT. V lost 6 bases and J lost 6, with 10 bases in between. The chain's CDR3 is CASRTGSDTQYF. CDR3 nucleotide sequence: TGTGCCAGCAGAACAGGGTCGGATACGCAGTATTTT.

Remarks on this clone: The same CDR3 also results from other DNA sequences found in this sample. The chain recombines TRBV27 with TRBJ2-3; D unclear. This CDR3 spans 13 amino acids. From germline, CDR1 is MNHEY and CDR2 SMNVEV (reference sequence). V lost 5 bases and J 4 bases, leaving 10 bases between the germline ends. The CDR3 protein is CASSLLDADTQYF. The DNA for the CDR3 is TGTGCCAGCAGTCTGTTGGATGCAGATACGCAGTATTTT.

CDR3 residues: CASSPGGGLIANQPQHF. CDR3 sequence (DNA): TGTGCCAGCAGTCCCGGGGGGGGGCTTATAGCAAATCAGCCCCAGCATTTT. The V gene is TRBV28, the J gene TRBJ1-5, with D possibly TRBD1 on 6 matching bases. The CDR3 length is 17 residues. V lost 5 bases and J lost 4, with 21 bases in between. Germline lookup yields CDR1 MDHEN and CDR2 SYDVKM.

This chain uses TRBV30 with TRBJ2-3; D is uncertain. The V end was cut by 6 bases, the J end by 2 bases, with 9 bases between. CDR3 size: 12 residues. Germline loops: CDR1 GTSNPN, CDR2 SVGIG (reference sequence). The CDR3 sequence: CACLGNTDTQYF. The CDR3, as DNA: TGTGCCTGCCTAGGGAACACAGATACGCAGTATTTT.

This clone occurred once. CDR3: CASSEGTGVIGEQYF. The CDR3 nucleotides read TGCGCCAGCAGTGAGGGGACAGGGGTAATCGGCGAGCAGTACTTC. This chain uses TRBV10-1 with TRBJ2-7, with 10 bases lining up with TRBD1. The V and J ends lost 2 bases and 6 bases, in that order; junction bases with no gene match: 7. Germline V gene data show CDR1 as WNHNN and CDR2 as SYGVQD (reference sequence). This CDR3 is 15 amino acids long.

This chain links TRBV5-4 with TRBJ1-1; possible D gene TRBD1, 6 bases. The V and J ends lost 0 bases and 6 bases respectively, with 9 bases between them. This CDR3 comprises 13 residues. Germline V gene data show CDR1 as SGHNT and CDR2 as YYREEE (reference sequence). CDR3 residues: CASSLGRQAEAFF. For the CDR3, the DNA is TGTGCCAGCAGCTTGGGCCGACAGGCTGAAGCTTTCTTT.

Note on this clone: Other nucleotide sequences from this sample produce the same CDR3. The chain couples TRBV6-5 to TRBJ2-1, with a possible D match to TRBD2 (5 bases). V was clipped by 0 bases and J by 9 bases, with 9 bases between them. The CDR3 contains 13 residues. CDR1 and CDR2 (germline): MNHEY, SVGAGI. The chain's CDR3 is CASSYSIGGEQFF. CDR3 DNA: TGTGCCAGCAGTTACTCGATTGGAGGTGAGCAGTTCTTC.

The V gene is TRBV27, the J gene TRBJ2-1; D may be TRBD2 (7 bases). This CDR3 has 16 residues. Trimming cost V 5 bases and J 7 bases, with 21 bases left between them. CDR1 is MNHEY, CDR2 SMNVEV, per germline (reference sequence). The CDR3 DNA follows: TGTGCCAGCAGTCCGGGGGGCCCCCACGGAGGTAATGAGCAGTTCTTC. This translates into CASSPGGPHGGNEQFF.

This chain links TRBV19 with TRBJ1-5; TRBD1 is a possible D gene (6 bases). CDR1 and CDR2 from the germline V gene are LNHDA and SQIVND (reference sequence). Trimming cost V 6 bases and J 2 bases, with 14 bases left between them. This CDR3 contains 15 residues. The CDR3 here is CASSDTGSGNQPQHF. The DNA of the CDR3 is TGTGCCAGTAGCGATACAGGGTCTGGCAATCAGCCCCAGCATTTT.

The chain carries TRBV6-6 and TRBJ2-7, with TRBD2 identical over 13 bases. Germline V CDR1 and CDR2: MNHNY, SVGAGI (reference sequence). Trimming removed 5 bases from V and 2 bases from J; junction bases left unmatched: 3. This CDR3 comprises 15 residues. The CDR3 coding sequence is TGTGCCAGCAGTCACACTAGCGGGAGGGCCTACGAGCAGTACTTC. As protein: CASSHTSGRAYEQYF.